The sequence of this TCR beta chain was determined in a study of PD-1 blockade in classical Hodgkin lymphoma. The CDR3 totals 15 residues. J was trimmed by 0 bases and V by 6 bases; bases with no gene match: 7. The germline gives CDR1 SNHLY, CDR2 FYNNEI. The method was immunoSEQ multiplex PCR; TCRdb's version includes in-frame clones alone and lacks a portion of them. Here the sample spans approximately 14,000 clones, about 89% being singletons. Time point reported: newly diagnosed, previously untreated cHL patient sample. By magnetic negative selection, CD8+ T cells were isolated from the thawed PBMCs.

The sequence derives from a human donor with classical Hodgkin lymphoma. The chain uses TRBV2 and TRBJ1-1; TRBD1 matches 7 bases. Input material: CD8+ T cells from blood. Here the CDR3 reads CASSVGQLMNTEAFF. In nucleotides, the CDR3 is TGTGCCAGCAGCGTGGGACAGCTTATGAACACTGAAGCTTTCTTT.